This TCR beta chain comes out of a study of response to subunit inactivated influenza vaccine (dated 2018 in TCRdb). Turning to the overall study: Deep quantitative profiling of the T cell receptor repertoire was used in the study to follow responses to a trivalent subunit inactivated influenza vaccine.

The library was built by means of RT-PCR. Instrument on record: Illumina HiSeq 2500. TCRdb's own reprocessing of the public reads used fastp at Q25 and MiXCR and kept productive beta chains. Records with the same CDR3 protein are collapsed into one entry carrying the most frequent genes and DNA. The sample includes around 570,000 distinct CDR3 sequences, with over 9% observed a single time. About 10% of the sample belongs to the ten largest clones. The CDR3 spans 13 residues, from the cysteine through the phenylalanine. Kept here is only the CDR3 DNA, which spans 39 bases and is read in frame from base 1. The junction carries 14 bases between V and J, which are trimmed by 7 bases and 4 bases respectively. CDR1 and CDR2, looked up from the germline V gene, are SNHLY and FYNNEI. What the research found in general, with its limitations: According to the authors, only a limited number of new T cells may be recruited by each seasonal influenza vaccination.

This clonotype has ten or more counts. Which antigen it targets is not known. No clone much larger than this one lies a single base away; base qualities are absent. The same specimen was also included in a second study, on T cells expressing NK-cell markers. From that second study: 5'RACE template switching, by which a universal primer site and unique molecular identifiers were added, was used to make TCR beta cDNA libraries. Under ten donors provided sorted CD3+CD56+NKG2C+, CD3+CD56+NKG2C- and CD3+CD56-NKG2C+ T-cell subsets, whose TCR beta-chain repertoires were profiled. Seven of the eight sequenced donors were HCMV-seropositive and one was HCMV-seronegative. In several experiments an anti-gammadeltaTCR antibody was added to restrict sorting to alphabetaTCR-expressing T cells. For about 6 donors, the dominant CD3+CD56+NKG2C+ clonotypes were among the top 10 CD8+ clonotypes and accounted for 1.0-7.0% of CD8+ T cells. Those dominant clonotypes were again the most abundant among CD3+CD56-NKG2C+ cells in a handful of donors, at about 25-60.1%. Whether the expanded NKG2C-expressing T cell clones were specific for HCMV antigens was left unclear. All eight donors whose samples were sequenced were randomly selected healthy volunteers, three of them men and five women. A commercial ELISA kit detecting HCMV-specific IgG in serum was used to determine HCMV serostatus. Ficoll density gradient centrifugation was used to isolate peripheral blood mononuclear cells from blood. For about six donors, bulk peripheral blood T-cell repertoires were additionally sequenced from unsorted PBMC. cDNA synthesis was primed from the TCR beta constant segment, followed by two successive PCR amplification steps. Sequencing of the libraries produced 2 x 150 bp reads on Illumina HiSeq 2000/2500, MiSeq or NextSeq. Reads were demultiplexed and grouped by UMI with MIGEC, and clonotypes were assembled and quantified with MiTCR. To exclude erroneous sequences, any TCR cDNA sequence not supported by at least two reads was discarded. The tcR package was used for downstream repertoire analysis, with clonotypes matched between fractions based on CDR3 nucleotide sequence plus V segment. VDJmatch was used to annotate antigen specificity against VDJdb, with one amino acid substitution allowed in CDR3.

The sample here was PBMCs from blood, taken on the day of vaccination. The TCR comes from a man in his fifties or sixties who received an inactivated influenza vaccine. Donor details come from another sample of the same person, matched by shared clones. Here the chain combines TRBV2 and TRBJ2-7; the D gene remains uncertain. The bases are TGTGCCAGCACCCAGCTTGATAAGTACGAGCAGTACTTC. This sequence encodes CASTQLDKYEQYF.